The 23 T cell receptor beta chains presented below share a single source sample, sequenced in a study of cytomegalovirus exposure and HLA in healthy donors. PCR primers comprised 60 Vbeta and 13 Jbeta primers. Clones were read by immunoSEQ multiplex PCR, and TCRdb kept only the in-frame ones, dropping some. The sample contains around 64,000 clones, 70% to 75% of which appear only once. Sequenced sample: PBMCs. The receptors were gathered from a woman aged 25 to 39 in good health and CMV-seropositive.

V gene TRBV18 combines with J gene TRBJ1-2; D might be TRBD1 (5 bases). CDR1 is KGHSH and CDR2 is LQKENI in the germline V gene. The CDR3 is 14 amino acids. V was clipped by 3 bases and J by 4 bases, with 12 bases between them. CDR3 sequence: CASSPTTDSYGYTF. As DNA, the CDR3 is TGTGCCAGCTCACCTACGACAGACTCCTATGGCTACACCTTC.

The chain combines TRBV6-6 with TRBJ2-7, with TRBD2 matching 7 bases. Germline V gives CDR1 MNHNY, CDR2 SVGAGI (reference sequence). The CDR3 totals 13 residues. Trimming at V came to 5 bases and at J to 6 bases, leaving 7 bases not matched to a gene. DNA of the CDR3: TGTGCCAGCAGTCCCAGACTAGCTGGCGAGCAGTACTTC. It specifies CASSPRLAGEQYF.

The CDR3, as DNA: TGCGCCAGCAGCCAAGATGCCGGCGGGAGGGTCCTTAGGGAGCTGTTTTTT. Amino acid sequence: CASSQDAGGRVLRELFF. The V and J genes are TRBV4-3 and TRBJ2-2; 9 bases line up with TRBD2. J gave up 9 bases and V 0 bases, and 11 bases lay outside the gene matches. CDR1 and CDR2 (germline): LGHNA, YSLEER. The CDR3 totals 17 residues.

The chain recombines TRBV28 with TRBJ2-1; TRBD2 agrees at 7 bases. CDR1 is MDHEN, CDR2 SYDVKM, per germline. With 6 bases clipped from V and 4 bases from J, the junction kept 3 bases outside the gene matches. This CDR3 is 13 amino acids long. The CDR3 bases are TGTGCCAGCAGGGGCGGGAGTTACAATGAGCAGTTCTTC. The encoded protein is CASRGGSYNEQFF. The full variable domain, rest sourced from reference TRBV28 and TRBJ2-1, is DVKVTQSSRYLVKRTGEKVFLECVQDMDHENMFWYRQDPGLGLRLIYFSYDVKMKEKGDIPEGYSVSREKKERFSLILESASTNQTSMYLCASRGGSYNEQFFGPGTRLTVL.

Turning to this clone: A read error may account for a junction end that differs from germline. The rearrangement links TRBV7-7 to TRBJ2-5, with D possibly TRBD2 on 5 matching bases. The CDR3 loop spans 14 amino acids. Germline V gene sequence: CDR1 SSHAT, CDR2 FNYEAQ (reference sequence). The CDR3 DNA reads as TGTGCTAGCAGCCCGGGATCGTACCAAGAGACCCAGTACTTC. Translation gives CASSPGSYQETQYF. Combining the CDR3 with reference TRBV7-7 and TRBJ2-5 gives the whole variable domain GAGVSQSPRYKVTKRGQDVTLRCDPISSHATLYWYQQALGQGPEFLTYFNYEAQPDKSGLPSDRFSAERPEGSISTLTIQRTEQRDSAMYRCASSPGSYQETQYFGPGTRLLVL.

In this sample, this clone turned up once. This chain links TRBV5-1 with TRBJ2-3; TRBD1 matches 8 bases. Germline values: CDR1 SGHRS, CDR2 YFSETQ. Trimming at V came to 5 bases and at J to 0 bases, leaving 8 bases not matched to a gene. The CDR3 has 16 amino acids. In DNA, the CDR3 is TGCGCCAGCAGTCCTGGGACAGGCGGCAGCACAGATACGCAGTATTTT. It specifies CASSPGTGGSTDTQYF.

This clone was seen a single time. The chain employs TRBV19 and TRBJ2-7; no clear D. The V and J ends lost 4 bases and 5 bases respectively, with 9 bases between them. The CDR3 has 12 residues. Looked up from germline, CDR1 is LNHDA and CDR2 is SQIVND (reference sequence). The CDR3 loop is CASSTPANEQYF. CDR3 nucleotides: TGTGCCAGTAGTACGCCCGCGAACGAGCAGTACTTC.

The V and J genes are TRBV23-1 and TRBJ2-7; no firm D call. TRBV23-1 is given ORF status, its function remaining uncertain. The CDR3 spans 13 residues. The ends were cut back, 6 bases at V and 3 bases at J, with 12 bases in the middle. The CDR3: CASSLDSYYEQYF. In DNA, the CDR3 is TGCGCCAGCAGCCTCGATAGCTACTACGAGCAGTACTTC.

This chain joins TRBV30 and TRBJ1-2, with a possible D match to TRBD1 (5 bases). The CDR3 runs 16 residues. V was pared by 0 bases and J by 8 bases, with 22 bases between. The germline gives CDR1 GTSNPN, CDR2 SVGIG (reference sequence). CDR3 residues: CAWSVYVQVKEKGYTF. The CDR3, as DNA: TGTGCCTGGAGTGTATACGTACAGGTCAAGGAAAAGGGCTACACCTTC.

The chain recombines TRBV7-8 with TRBJ2-1, with D unclear. Deletions cut 1 base from V and 5 bases from J, with 6 bases between. The CDR3 is 13 residues long. CDR1 SGHVS and CDR2 FQNEAQ come from the germline V gene. The CDR3 loop reads CASSLGLDNEQFF. The CDR3 nucleotides read TGTGCCAGCAGCTTAGGGCTAGACAATGAGCAGTTCTTC.

This clone was detected only a few times. The chain uses TRBV5-1 and TRBJ2-7; TRBD1 matches 9 bases. Germline CDR1 SGHRS, CDR2 YFSETQ. The V gene end was trimmed by 0 bases and the J gene end by 1 base; junction bases not matched to a gene: 2. The CDR3 is 15 residues long. DNA of the CDR3: TGCGCCAGCAGCTTGGACGGGACAGGGTCCTACGAGCAGTACTTC. Encoded protein: CASSLDGTGSYEQYF. Full variable domain (rest looked up from reference TRBV5-1 and TRBJ2-7): KAGVTQTPRYLIKTRGQQVTLSCSPISGHRSVSWYQQTPGQGLQFLFEYFSETQRNKGNFPGRFSGRQFSNSRSEMNVSTLELGDSALYLCASSLDGTGSYEQYFGPGTRLTVT.

This clone was counted only a few times. The gene calls are TRBV27 and TRBJ2-2; TRBD1 matches at 8 bases. This CDR3 has 14 residues. Germline V gene sequence: CDR1 MNHEY, CDR2 SMNVEV (reference sequence). The junction had 9 bases not matched to a gene; V was cut back by 8 bases and J by 7 bases. CDR3 DNA: TGTGCCAGCCGACGATACAGGGGGATCGGGGAGCTGTTTTTT. This translates into CASRRYRGIGELFF.

The chain has TRBV30 and TRBJ1-2; D might be TRBD1 (5 bases). Trimming took 5 bases from V and 1 from J, leaving 11 bases between them. CDR3 length: 13 residues. Germline CDR1 is GTSNPN and CDR2 is SVGIG (reference sequence). The CDR3 bases are TGTGCCTGGGAAGACAGCTATAACTATGGCTACACCTTC. Protein product: CAWEDSYNYGYTF.

The chain uses TRBV2 and TRBJ1-4; D is undetermined. The CDR3 extends over 12 amino acids. V shed 6 bases and J shed 8 bases, with 10 bases lying between them. From germline, CDR1 is SNHLY and CDR2 FYNNEI. This chain's CDR3 is CASSDRVEKLFF. The DNA for the CDR3 is TGTGCCAGCAGCGACCGGGTGGAAAAACTGTTTTTT.

The V call is TRBV5-4, the J call TRBJ2-2; 11 bases agree with TRBD2. Germline CDR1 is SGHNT and CDR2 is YYREEE (reference sequence). The CDR3 loop spans 15 amino acids. Germline trimming cut 4 bases from V and 7 bases from J; bases unmatched to any gene: 6. The CDR3 reads CASSPGLAGGGELFF. The DNA for the CDR3 is TGTGCCAGCAGCCCCGGCCTAGCGGGAGGCGGGGAGCTGTTTTTT.

This clone was counted between two and nine times. The J gene is TRBJ1-5, the V gene TRBV25-1, with D hard to call. The germline CDR1 and CDR2 sequences are MGHDK and SYGVNS. Trimming took off 4 bases at V and 9 bases at J, with 10 bases between the two ends. The CDR3 is made up of 12 amino acids. The CDR3 sequence is CASSGTSGPQHF. The CDR3 bases are TGTGCCAGCAGTGGCACCTCGGGGCCCCAGCATTTT.

This rearrangement joins TRBV10-2 to TRBJ2-7, with 7 bases that match TRBD2. V trimming: 7 bases; J trimming: 4 bases; junction bases outside the gene matches: 4. CDR1 is WSHSY and CDR2 is SAAADI in the germline V gene. This CDR3 region has 12 residues. CDR3 amino acids: CASTASGYEQYF. The CDR3 nucleotides are TGCGCCAGCACGGCTAGCGGTTACGAGCAGTACTTC.

The chain employs TRBV5-1 and TRBJ1-5, with 11 bases matching TRBD1. Trimming took 4 bases from V and 10 from J; bases not matched to a gene: 10. From germline, CDR1 is SGHRS and CDR2 YFSETQ. The CDR3 has 15 residues. CDR3 region: CASSPGTGGTGPQHF. The DNA of the CDR3 is TGCGCCAGCAGCCCCGGGACAGGGGGGACTGGACCCCAGCATTTT.

The gene calls are TRBV25-1 and TRBJ1-1, with D hard to call. Germline CDR1 is MGHDK and CDR2 is SYGVNS. V lost 5 bases and J lost 10, with 11 bases in between. This CDR3 contains 11 residues. CDR3 residues: CASSNLRGAFF. The CDR3 nucleotides are TGTGCCAGCAGTAACTTAAGAGGAGCTTTCTTT. Full variable domain (missing parts from reference TRBV25-1 and TRBJ1-1): EADIYQTPRYLVIGTGKKITLECSQTMGHDKMYWYQQDPGMELHLIHYSYGVNSTEKGDLSSESTVSRIRTEHFPLTLESARPSHTSQYLCASSNLRGAFFGQGTRLTVV.

Ten or more counts support this clone. CDR3 nucleotides: TGTGCCAGCAGTTCCCCCGGAGGCCACACAGATACGCAGTATTTT. This sequence encodes CASSSPGGHTDTQYF. The rearrangement joins TRBV28 to TRBJ2-3; a weak D match, TRBD2 (5 bases). The germline V and J ends were trimmed by 4 bases and 2 bases, with 13 bases remaining between them. This CDR3 is 15 amino acids long. CDR1 is MDHEN, CDR2 SYDVKM, per germline.

This clone occurred a few times. CDR3 sequence reads: CASSPRLTESYEQYF. In DNA, the CDR3 is TGTGCCAGCTCACCCCGACTAACAGAATCCTACGAGCAGTACTTC. J is TRBJ2-7 and V is TRBV18, with D maybe TRBD2 (5 bases). CDR1 KGHSH and CDR2 LQKENI come from the germline V gene. Trimming took off 3 bases at V and 1 base at J, with 13 bases between the two ends. The CDR3 covers 15 residues.

This chain uses TRBV6-5 with TRBJ2-1; 11 bases line up with TRBD1. The J segment lost 10 bases and the V segment lost 9 bases, leaving 5 bases of the junction unmatched. The CDR3 has 12 residues. Germline CDR1 reads MNHEY; CDR2 reads SVGAGI. CDR3: CASRTGGWEQFF. CDR3 DNA: TGTGCCAGTAGGACAGGGGGCTGGGAGCAGTTCTTC.

This chain connects TRBV4-1 to TRBJ2-7; TRBD2 aligns across 8 bases. The CDR3 is 15 residues long. J was trimmed by 3 bases and V by 3 bases; bases with no gene match: 7. Germline assignment: CDR1 MGHRA and CDR2 YSYEKL. The DNA of the CDR3 is TGCGCCAGCAGCCAGCCCCGGACTAGCATCTACGAGCAGTACTTC. Amino acid sequence: CASSQPRTSIYEQYF.